The 8 T cell receptor beta chains given below trace back to one sample, sequenced in a study of CD8 T cells in Susac syndrome. The authors reverse transcribed roughly 0.5 to 1 ug RNA with random hexamers. Using its own MiXCR run on the immunoSEQ multiplex PCR reads, TCRdb lists one record per CDR3 protein. The data hold under 150,000 distinct CDR3 sequences, with more than 85% observed a single time. What was sequenced was CD4+ T cells from PBMCs. These receptors were obtained from a human donor with Susac syndrome.

The chain couples TRBV11-1 to TRBJ2-6; D ambiguous. Germline loops: CDR1 SGHAT, CDR2 FQDESV (reference sequence). The CDR3 contains 16 residues. Trimming removed 3 bases from V and 0 bases from J, with 9 bases in between. The CDR3 region is CASSLGGSSGANVLTF. The CDR3 DNA sequence: TGTGCCAGCAGCTTGGGCGGCAGCTCTGGGGCCAACGTCCTGACTTTC.

The chain recombines TRBV30 with TRBJ1-2, with D uncertain. CDR3 length equals 12 residues. CDR1 is GTSNPN, CDR2 SVGIG, per germline (reference sequence). Trimming left V 0 bases short and J 7 bases short, with 9 bases between. The CDR3 protein is CAWSVREPGYTF. The CDR3 bases are TGTGCCTGGAGTGTACGGGAACCTGGCTACACCTTC.

The CDR3 loop reads CASSVNPDGQPQHF. CDR3 nucleotides: TGTGCCAGCAGCGTAAATCCAGACGGTCAGCCCCAGCATTTT. This chain connects TRBV9 to TRBJ1-5; D call uncertain. Germline loops: CDR1 SGDLS, CDR2 YYNGEE. This CDR3 has 14 residues. Trimming removed 1 base at V and 6 bases at J, with 11 bases between.

The chain has TRBV6-1 and TRBJ2-1, with D possibly TRBD1 on 6 matching bases. The CDR3 totals 11 residues. V dropped 6 bases and J dropped 8 bases, with 8 bases sitting between them. The germline V gene encodes CDR1 MNHNS and CDR2 SASEGT. The CDR3 DNA is TGTGCCAGCAGCAGGGGTCATGAGCAGTTCTTC. This codes for CASSRGHEQFF.

The V gene is TRBV4-1, the J gene TRBJ2-1, with no clear D. V was clipped by 2 bases and J by 0 bases, with 26 bases between them. Germline V gene lookup returns CDR1 MGHRA and CDR2 YSYEKL. This CDR3 has 21 residues. The CDR3 spells CASSQPGEQGFPTSSYNEQFF. The DNA for the CDR3 is TGCGCCAGCAGCCAACCCGGAGAACAAGGGTTCCCCACGAGCTCCTACAATGAGCAGTTCTTC.

The J gene is TRBJ1-2, the V gene TRBV5-1, with a weak D call TRBD1 (6 bases). Trimming pared 1 base from V and 2 bases from J, leaving 9 bases between. Germline V gene sequence: CDR1 SGHRS, CDR2 YFSETQ. The CDR3 is 14 amino acids. The CDR3 here is CASSLQGHNYGYTF. The CDR3 region has the DNA TGCGCCAGCAGCTTGCAGGGACACAACTATGGCTACACCTTC.

The gene calls are TRBV18 and TRBJ2-3; no reliable D call. Germline V gene data show CDR1 as KGHSH and CDR2 as LQKENI. This CDR3 is 15 amino acids long. V lost 1 base, J lost 5 bases, and 13 bases lay in between. This CDR3 is CASSPQALTQDTQYF. In DNA form, the CDR3 reads TGTGCCAGCTCACCACAGGCACTTACCCAAGATACGCAGTATTTT.

The chain employs TRBV5-4 and TRBJ1-4, with 7 nucleotides matching TRBD1. The J segment lost 8 bases and the V segment lost 3 bases, leaving 7 bases of the junction unmatched. The CDR3 spans 14 residues. Per germline, CDR1 SGHNT and CDR2 YYREEE (reference sequence). The CDR3 bases are TGTGCCAGCAGCTCTACAGGGGCGGACGAAAAACTGTTTTTT. Translated, it gives CASSSTGADEKLFF.